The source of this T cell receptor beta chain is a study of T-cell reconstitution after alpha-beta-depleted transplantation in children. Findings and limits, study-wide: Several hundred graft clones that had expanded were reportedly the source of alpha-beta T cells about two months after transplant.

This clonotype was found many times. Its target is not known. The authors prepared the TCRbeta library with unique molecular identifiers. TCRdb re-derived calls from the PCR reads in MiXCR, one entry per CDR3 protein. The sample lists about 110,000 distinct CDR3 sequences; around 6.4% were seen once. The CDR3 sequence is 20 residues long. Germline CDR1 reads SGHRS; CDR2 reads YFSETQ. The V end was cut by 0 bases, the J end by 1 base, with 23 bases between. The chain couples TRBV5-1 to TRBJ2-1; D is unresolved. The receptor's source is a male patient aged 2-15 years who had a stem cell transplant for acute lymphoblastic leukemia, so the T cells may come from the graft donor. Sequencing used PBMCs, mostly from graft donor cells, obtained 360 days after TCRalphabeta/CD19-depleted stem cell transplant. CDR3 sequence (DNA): TGCGCCAGCAGCTTGGAAGAGATTGGAGTTCATTTTATTTCCTACAATGAGCAGTTCTTC. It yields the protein CASSLEEIGVHFISYNEQFF.